This T cell receptor beta chain emerged from a study of CD8 T cells in ankylosing spondylitis. Overall study findings and caveats: Reported data indicate significant enrichment of disease-linked clones within matched ankylosing spondylitis synovial fluid.

In the case of this clonotype: Its antigen is as yet unknown.

One entry per CDR3 protein, called by TCRdb with MiXCR from the 5' RACE reads. The sample lists a few hundred thousand distinct CDR3 sequences, about a fifth occurring once. Germline loops: CDR1 KGHDR, CDR2 SFDVKD. Trimming at V came to 4 bases and at J to 4 bases, leaving 7 bases not matched to a gene. The CDR3 totals 15 residues. The gene calls are TRBV24-1 and TRBJ2-7; 9 bases fit TRBD1. The source of this sequence is a female donor with ankylosing spondylitis or in good health (not recorded which). The sample was blood, either unsorted or a sorted T cell fraction (not recorded which). The CDR3 loop is CATSDNKGTGYEQYF. For the CDR3, the DNA is TGTGCCACCAGTGACAATAAGGGGACAGGGTACGAGCAGTACTTC.